The text below deals with one T cell receptor beta chain. The CDR3 length is 16 residues. Trimming shortened V by 1 base and J by 5 bases, and 16 bases separated the two germline ends. Germline V lookup: CDR1 MGHRA, CDR2 YSYEKL. The data stem from a study of shared clonotypes between healthy human individuals. All the donors were Caucasian adults who lived in Nashville, Tennessee. In the authors' methods: Junction-only sequences without quality scores came from ImmunoSEQ, so filtering differed. Profiled with immunoSEQ multiplex PCR; TCRdb holds only in-frame clones, not every one. The D gene and trimming were derived from the DNA, and the V and J assignments and clone size from that table. Of about 2,500,000 clones listed, around 94% are singletons.

This chain joins TRBV4-1 and TRBJ2-3, with D tentatively TRBD2 (7 bases). The TCR comes from a man in his late teens or twenties in good health. Specimen: naive CD4+ T cells sorted from blood. Subset given: CD45RA+ positively selected. The CDR3 DNA reads as TGCGCCAGCAGCCAAGGCCTGACTAGCAGGGGAGATACGCAGTATTTT. It translates to CASSQGLTSRGDTQYF.